This TCR beta chain was sequenced during a study of blood T cells in healthy people across ages (dated by TCRdb to between 2014 and 2017). Regarding the complete study: In model experiments, template switching captured roughly one uniquely barcoded TCR beta cDNA molecule for every two T cells. To avoid experimental bias, donors of different ages were distributed randomly across sequencing lanes. Age-related changes in TCR beta repertoire diversity were measured in the study by deep sequencing normalized with unique cDNA molecular identifiers. Two additional independent replicas of 1 million unique cDNA reads from the same blood draw were analyzed for two donors (one aged 18 to 29 and one aged 80 or older). The donors were split into four age groups: young (average about 16 years), middle-aged (roughly 39), aged (about 62) and long-lived (roughly 77).

What the authors observed across the whole study: Compared with the aged group, the long-lived group had more naive CD4+ T cells, fewer expanded clones and increased TCR diversity, a pattern suggesting age selection. There was a strong correlation between observed TCR beta diversity and the percentage of naive T cells measured by flow cytometry. As age increased, observed TCR beta diversity per million T cells dropped in a roughly linear way, and a significant reduction was already evident by age around 41. Bulk unsorted PBMC profiling prevented conclusive comparison of naive and antigen-experienced compartments. Estimates of total diversity from one million sequenced T cells were regarded as lower bounds and underestimates. The CMV infection status of donors was not known, potentially confounding age-related changes in expanded clonotypes.

Systemically healthy Caucasian individuals from Russia, 39 in total and aged about 6 to 95 years, were included as donors. Each donor gave ten milliliters of peripheral blood, collected into EDTA-treated Vacutainer tubes. Ficoll-Paque density-gradient centrifugation was used to isolate PBMCs, with at least 6 million obtained per sample. Total RNA was extracted from PBMCs with Trizol reagent, with at least 6 micrograms obtained per sample. Naive CD45RAhigh/CD27high T cell percentages were measured by flow cytometry on a PBMC aliquot from every donor. The CDR3 starts with the cysteine, ends with the phenylalanine, and has 13 residues. CDR3 DNA is the only sequence kept; it has 39 bases, read in frame from the first base. The CDR1 and CDR2 encoded by the germline V gene are SNHLY and FYNNEI. This clonotype was recorded only once. Its antigen is currently not known. One junction end does not reproduce the germline sequence, and a read error may be involved.

The library was produced with 5' RACE. Reads for this sample came from an Illumina HiSeq 2500. A second PCR of 7 to 11 cycles was performed with a sample-barcoded 5' primer and a J-beta primer mix. A template-switch 5' adaptor carrying 12 random nucleotides introduced a unique molecular identifier onto each TCR beta cDNA molecule. Each sample yielded at least 2.5 million CDR3-containing paired-end reads. First-strand cDNA synthesis was performed from all RNA using the Mint cDNA synthesis kit, with priming by a TRBC-specific oligonucleotide. Following uracil-DNA glycosylase treatment, all cDNA underwent a first 18-cycle PCR with the universal primers M1SS and BC2_uni_R. On the authors' methods: Each sample was normalized by randomly selecting 1 million high-quality reads, each carrying a distinct molecular identifier. Reads sharing molecular identifiers were discarded rather than binned into consensus sequences. MiTCR, with a Q25 quality threshold and the strictest error-elimination algorithm, was used for CDR3 identification, clonotype clustering and error correction. A nonparametric unseen species model using Euler transformation provided a lower-bound estimate of total TCR beta diversity. TCRdb handled the public reads itself, with Q25 trimming in fastp and clone calling in MiXCR, and kept productive beta chains. Each entry merges the rows of one CDR3 protein and shows their most common DNA and genes. These V and J calls are TCRdb output, not the study's own analysis. This sample is represented by about 780,000 distinct CDR3 sequences; around two thirds of them were singletons. Jointly, the top ten make up about a quarter of the sample.

The sequence derives from a man younger than 45 in good health. The chain is encoded by TRBV2 joined to TRBJ2-1; 7 nucleotides in the junction match TRBD1. Material for sequencing was blood. The DNA reads as follows: TGTGCCAACAGTGAAAACAGGGGTTGGGAGCAGTTCTTC. Translated, this gives CANSENRGWEQFF.